The 10 T cell receptor beta chains below all came from one sample that was sequenced in a study of metastatic and nonmetastatic thyroid tumors. TCRdb re-processed the PCR reads through MiXCR. The repertoire holds tens of thousands of clones, with about 12% as singletons. There were no patients who had received any treatment before thyroid surgery. The sample consisted of tumor tissue. The receptors come from a female donor with papillary thyroid cancer or a benign thyroid nodule (not recorded which). Some clones in this sample may be carry-over from other donors' samples.

This clone was seen repeatedly, ten times or more. V gene TRBV2 combines with J gene TRBJ2-3; TRBD2 matches at 9 bases. Trimming removed 2 bases from V and 2 bases from J; junction bases left unmatched: 5. Germline V gene lookup returns CDR1 SNHLY and CDR2 FYNNEI. This CDR3 has 16 amino acids. CDR3 amino acids: CASSERAGGNTDTQYF. CDR3 sequence (DNA): TGTGCCAGCAGTGAAAGAGCGGGAGGCAACACAGATACGCAGTATTTT.

In its sample, this clone was seen many times. The chain recombines TRBV5-4 with TRBJ1-2; D is unclear. CDR1 is SGHNT, CDR2 YYREEE, per germline (reference sequence). This CDR3 has 13 residues. Trimming pared 3 bases from V and 6 bases from J, leaving 12 bases between. The CDR3 coding sequence is TGTGCCAGCAGCTACCCGGGGTATGATGGCTACACCTTC. It encodes CASSYPGYDGYTF.

This clone has at least ten counts. CDR3 in amino acids: CASRIGLAEFTDTQYF. For the CDR3, the DNA is TGTGCCAGCAGGATCGGACTAGCGGAGTTCACAGATACGCAGTATTTT. The chain combines TRBV6-1 with TRBJ2-3; 10 nucleotides align to TRBD2. The CDR3 consists of 16 residues. Trimming took 6 bases from V and 2 from J; bases not matched to a gene: 8. Germline V lookup: CDR1 MNHNS, CDR2 SASEGT.

This clone was seen a handful of times. This may stem from a read error, because a much larger clone lies one nucleotide away. J is TRBJ2-7 and V is TRBV30; TRBD1 matches at 7 bases. CDR3 length: 15 residues. CDR1 and CDR2 (germline): GTSNPN, SVGIG (reference sequence). V shed 3 bases and J 0 bases; nucleotides not matched to a gene: 8. The CDR3 protein is CAWSPPGGASYEQYF. DNA for the CDR3: TGTGCCTGGAGCCCTCCAGGGGGAGCCTCCTACGAGCAGTACTTC.

Ten or more counts support this clone. This chain links TRBV20-1 with TRBJ2-2; D remains ambiguous. This CDR3 contains 14 residues. Trimming cost V 7 bases and J 2 bases, with 14 bases left between them. The germline V gene has CDR1 DFQATT and CDR2 SNEGSKA (reference sequence). CDR3 protein: CSVRALPNTGELFF. CDR3 nucleotides: TGCAGTGTTCGGGCACTCCCAAACACCGGGGAGCTGTTTTTT.

In this sample, this clone turned up many times. The chain couples TRBV5-1 to TRBJ1-3; D is perhaps TRBD1 (5 bases). Per germline, CDR1 SGHRS and CDR2 YFSETQ. The V end lost 3 bases, the J end lost 4 bases, and 17 bases lay between the germline ends. This CDR3 has 16 amino acids. CDR3 sequence: CASSYGTGLSGNTIYF. CDR3 sequence (DNA): TGCGCCAGCAGCTACGGAACGGGACTGTCGGGAAACACCATATATTTT.

The V gene is TRBV20-1, the J gene TRBJ2-7, with a weak D call TRBD1 (5 bases). This CDR3 region has 15 residues. Germline CDR1 and CDR2: DFQATT and SNEGSKA (reference sequence). Trimming took off 3 bases at V and 4 bases at J, with 19 bases between the two ends. The CDR3 DNA reads as TGCAGTGCTAGGGGGCTGTACCTTCCTCCTTACGAGCAGTACTTC. Protein product: CSARGLYLPPYEQYF.

This clone was seen more than once but under ten times. The rearrangement uses TRBV12-3 or TRBV12-4 and TRBJ2-2; D might be TRBD1 (6 bases). V dropped 5 bases and J dropped 0 bases, with 13 bases sitting between them. CDR3 length equals 16 residues. For the CDR3, the DNA is TGTGCCAGCAGTGGTACAGCAGGGGCGAACACCGGGGAGCTGTTTTTT. Its translation is CASSGTAGANTGELFF.

In its sample, this clone was seen many times. The chain links TRBV7-2 to TRBJ1-2, with D possibly TRBD1 on 5 matching bases. Trimming cost V 5 bases and J 5 bases, with 15 bases left between them. The CDR3 length is 14 residues. Germline CDR1 SGHTA, CDR2 FQGNSA. The CDR3 region has the DNA TGTGCCAGCAGCCCTCCTCGGGACGGGTATGGCTACACCTTC. This codes for CASSPPRDGYGYTF.

This clone turned up a few times. Given a much more abundant clone one base away, this may be a read error. Distinct nucleotide sequences in the sample also encode this CDR3. The chain uses TRBV24-1 and TRBJ2-3; 11 bases align to TRBD2. CDR3 length equals 17 residues. Germline-derived CDR1 and CDR2 are KGHDR and SFDVKD. CDR3 nucleotides: TGCGCCACCAGTCCGGGACTAGCGGTTTCTAGCACAGATACGCAGTATTTT. Its translation: CATSPGLAVSSTDTQYF.